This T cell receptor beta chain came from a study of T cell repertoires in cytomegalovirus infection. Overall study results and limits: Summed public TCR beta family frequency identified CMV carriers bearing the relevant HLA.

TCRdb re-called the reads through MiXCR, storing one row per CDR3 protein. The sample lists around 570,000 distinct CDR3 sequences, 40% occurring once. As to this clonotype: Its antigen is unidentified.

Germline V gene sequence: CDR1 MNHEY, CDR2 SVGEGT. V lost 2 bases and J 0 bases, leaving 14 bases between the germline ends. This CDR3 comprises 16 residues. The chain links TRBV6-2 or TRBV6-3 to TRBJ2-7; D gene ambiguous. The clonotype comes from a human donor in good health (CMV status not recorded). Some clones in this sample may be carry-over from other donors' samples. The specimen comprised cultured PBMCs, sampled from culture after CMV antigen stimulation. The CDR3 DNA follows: TGTGCCAGCAGTTACCCTACAGACCAGAGCTCCTACGAGCAGTACTTC. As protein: CASSYPTDQSSYEQYF.